The TCR beta chain under discussion was sequenced for a study of blood T cell repertoires in COVID-19 (dated by TCRdb to the early 2020s). About the investigation overall: Samples covering the acute and convalescent phases of COVID-19 were provided by collaborators in the United States, Italy and Spain. The material from the prospective study consisted of cDNA or gDNA derived from T cells, B-cell-depleted T cells, or PBMCs. Subjects who had been exposed to COVID-19, were actively infected with it, or had recovered from it provided the deeply sampled blood TCRbeta repertoires that made up the dataset. The repertoires were released in a freely available public database intended as a resource for research on the immune response to SARS-CoV-2. Samples came from the ongoing ImmuneRACE study (first 160 participants) plus 1,254 subjects from 6 global collaborators. Nearly every sample came with metadata listing a de-identified subject ID, COVID-19 status, age in years and sex. Where available, HLA class I and class II types were obtained from metadata supplied by the sample provider rather than from assay-based typing.

The immunoSEQ Assay, a bias-controlled multiplex PCR, was used to amplify TCRbeta CDR3 regions from genomic DNA. Regarding the original processing steps: Nucleated cell counts per sample were estimated from amplification of reference gene primers within the assay. Sequence reads were collapsed and filtered to measure the absolute abundance of every unique TCRbeta CDR3 rearrangement. For each sample, productive Simpson clonality was calculated by taking the square root of Simpson's diversity index across productive rearrangements. The source is immuneACCESS, and TCRdb retained only in-frame sequences with V and J called. Part of the clones is not carried over; for the studies checked, unresolved V genes explain less than half of this, and the remainder is unexplained. V and J calls and clone size are copied from that table; D and trimming were computed from the DNA. The sample profile shows 250,000 or so clones; about 86% of them were found once. The top ten hold around 1.8% of the sample.

CDR1 and CDR2 are read off the germline V gene as SGHTA and FQGNSA. Trimming removed 4 bases from V and 9 bases from J; the gene matches leave 12 bases unexplained. The CDR3 covers 16 residues, taking in both the cysteine and the phenylalanine. Left in the record is the CDR3 DNA by itself, 48 bases read in frame from the first base. Notes on this clone: Its antigen has not been determined. Base quality data are lacking; no much larger clone is found one base away.

Paper-wide results and their limitations: The quantity of clinical and demographic metadata differed by source and by participant and was supplied without curation.

The collaborating institutions used their own protocols to collect whole blood in K2EDTA tubes. Collaborator samples were shipped for TCRbeta analysis as frozen whole blood, isolated PBMCs, or DNA extracted from either sample type. Sequencing was performed on peripheral blood. In this chain, TRBV7-2 is recombined with TRBJ2-1, and TRBD2 matches 10 of the central bases. The TCR comes from a man aged 25-40 years with active or convalescent COVID-19. Here is the DNA: TGTGCCAGCAGCTCCCTAGCGGGGGTTGTAGGTAGTGAGCAGTTCTTC. Its product reads: CASSSLAGVVGSEQFF.